The 5 T cell receptor beta chains listed next were all sequenced from one sample in a study of shared clonotypes between healthy human individuals. Produced via immunoSEQ multiplex PCR; TCRdb's table is partial and in-frame only. Of 850,000 to 1,200,000 clones listed, 65% to 80% are singletons. Material: memory CD4+ T cells sorted from blood. Subset described: CD45RA-negative fraction. Every receptor here comes from a man aged 18 to 29 in good health.

V is TRBV2 and J is TRBJ1-1; D is unresolved. Trimming left V 1 base short and J 3 bases short, with 3 bases between. Per germline, CDR1 SNHLY and CDR2 FYNNEI. The CDR3 extends over 12 amino acids. The CDR3 loop reads CASSEDYTEAFF. In DNA, the CDR3 is TGTGCCAGCAGTGAAGACTACACTGAAGCTTTCTTT.

The chain recombines TRBV28 with TRBJ1-4; no clear D gene. CDR1 is MDHEN, CDR2 SYDVKM, per germline. The CDR3 spans 14 residues. Trimming pared 2 bases from V and 8 bases from J, leaving 12 bases between. CDR3 sequence: CASSLDTLGEKLFF. The DNA of the CDR3 is TGTGCCAGCAGTTTAGACACCTTAGGGGAAAAACTGTTTTTT.

The genes are TRBV25-1 and TRBJ1-5; D is perhaps TRBD1 (5 bases). The CDR3 is 14 amino acids. Germline V lookup: CDR1 MGHDK, CDR2 SYGVNS. V was cut by 10 bases and J by 11 bases, with 24 bases left in between. CDR3 region: CAISGGEVQSAQHF. CDR3 sequence (DNA): TGTGCCATTTCGGGGGGAGAGGTGCAATCAGCCCAGCATTTT.

The V and J genes are TRBV5-1 and TRBJ2-2; possible D gene TRBD2, 6 bases. Germline V CDR1 and CDR2: SGHRS, YFSETQ. Trimming stripped 0 bases from V and 1 base from J, with 10 bases between. The CDR3 has 16 residues. Here the CDR3 reads CASSLAAGLNTGELFF. CDR3 nucleotides: TGCGCCAGCAGCTTGGCTGCGGGGCTGAACACCGGGGAGCTGTTTTTT.

The chain is built from TRBV20-1 and TRBJ2-5, with D perhaps TRBD2 (5 bases). Trimming took off 7 bases at V and 0 bases at J, with 6 bases between the two ends. Germline-derived CDR1 and CDR2 are DFQATT and SNEGSKA (reference sequence). The CDR3 is 11 residues long. The CDR3 DNA is TGCAGTGGGGAGAACCAAGAGACCCAGTACTTC. Amino acid sequence: CSGENQETQYF.